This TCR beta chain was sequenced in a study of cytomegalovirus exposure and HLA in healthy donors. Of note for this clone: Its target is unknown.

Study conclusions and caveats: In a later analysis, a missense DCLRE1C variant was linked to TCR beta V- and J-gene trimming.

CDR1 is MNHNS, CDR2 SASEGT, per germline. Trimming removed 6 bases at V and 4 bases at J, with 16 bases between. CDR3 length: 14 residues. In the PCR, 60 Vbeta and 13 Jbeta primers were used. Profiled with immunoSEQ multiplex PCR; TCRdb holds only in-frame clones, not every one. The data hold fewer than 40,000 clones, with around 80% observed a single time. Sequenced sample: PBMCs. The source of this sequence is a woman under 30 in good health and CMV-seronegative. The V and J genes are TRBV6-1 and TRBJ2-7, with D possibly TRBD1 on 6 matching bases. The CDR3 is CASSENRDLYEQYF. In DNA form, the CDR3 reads TGTGCCAGCAGCGAAAACAGGGATTTGTACGAGCAGTACTTC.